A single sample gave rise to the 21 T cell receptor beta chains below, sequenced in a study of cytomegalovirus exposure and HLA in healthy donors. Researchers ran the PCR with 60 Vbeta and 13 Jbeta primers. The protocol was immunoSEQ multiplex PCR, while the TCRdb copy is restricted to in-frame clones and leaves out a portion. The sample shows 100,000 to 150,000 clones, about 80% of them seen only once. Sequencing was performed on PBMCs. The source is a boy aged 2-15 years in good health and CMV-seronegative.

The V and J genes are TRBV5-6 and TRBJ2-1, with 9 nucleotides matching TRBD2. The CDR3 has 15 amino acids. Germline V lookup: CDR1 SGHDT, CDR2 YYEEEE. Trimming cost V 3 bases and J 9 bases; bases outside gene matches: 10. The DNA of the CDR3 is TGTGCCAGCAGCTGGGCCCTAGCGGGAATGAGTGAGCAGTTCTTC. This codes for CASSWALAGMSEQFF.

The genes are TRBV6-1 and TRBJ1-5; 8 bases map to TRBD1. In germline, CDR1 is MNHNS, CDR2 SASEGT. With V trimmed by 0 bases and J by 2 bases, 6 bases remained unmatched. The CDR3 sequence is 17 residues long. The DNA for the CDR3 is TGTGCCAGCAGTGAAGCGTGGGACAGGAGACGCAATCAGCCCCAGCATTTT. Encoded protein: CASSEAWDRRRNQPQHF.

The chain joins TRBV6-6 to TRBJ2-3, with D maybe TRBD2 (6 bases). V lost 10 bases to trimming and J lost 2 bases, with 22 bases between them. Germline V lookup: CDR1 MNHNY, CDR2 SVGAGI (reference sequence). The CDR3 has 16 residues. The CDR3 DNA reads TGTGCCACCTCAAACGACCGGGACTTACACACAGATACGCAGTATTTT. It encodes CATSNDRDLHTDTQYF.

The V gene is TRBV7-3, the J gene TRBJ2-3; a possible D gene is TRBD2 (6 bases). Trimming pared 5 bases from V and 1 base from J, leaving 13 bases between. Germline V lookup: CDR1 SGHTA, CDR2 FQGTGA. This CDR3 has 15 amino acids. This chain's CDR3 is CASSPGKRGTDTQYF. DNA for the CDR3: TGTGCCAGCAGCCCAGGCAAGCGGGGCACAGATACGCAGTATTTT.

V is TRBV6-5 and J is TRBJ2-7; 12 bases fit TRBD2. This CDR3 spans 14 amino acids. Germline V gene sequence: CDR1 MNHEY, CDR2 SVGAGI. With 4 bases clipped from V and 6 bases from J, the junction kept 4 bases outside the gene matches. Here the CDR3 DNA reads TGTGCCAGCAGTTTGGCGGGACTAGCGGGCGAGCAGTACTTC. Translating it yields CASSLAGLAGEQYF.

The chain carries TRBV4-3 and TRBJ2-1, with 10 bases matching TRBD2. V trimming: 0 bases; J trimming: 4 bases; junction bases outside the gene matches: 3. Germline values: CDR1 LGHNA, CDR2 YSLEER. CDR3 size: 16 residues. The DNA for the CDR3 is TGCGCCAGCAGCCAAGAGAGCGGGGGGGTATACAATGAGCAGTTCTTC. Translating gives CASSQESGGVYNEQFF.

The CDR3 nucleotides read TGTGCCAGTAGTTGGTCGGAGTTAGTTAGCAATGAGCAGTTCTTC. Translation gives CASSWSELVSNEQFF. The chain joins TRBV19 to TRBJ2-1; D unclear. This CDR3 region has 15 residues. V was trimmed by 5 bases and J by 6 bases, leaving 17 bases between them. Germline-derived CDR1 and CDR2 are LNHDA and SQIVND (reference sequence).

This clone came up once. V gene TRBV9 combines with J gene TRBJ2-1; TRBD2 agrees at 10 bases. Trimming removed 3 bases from V and 2 bases from J; junction bases left unmatched: 8. Germline CDR1 SGDLS, CDR2 YYNGEE. CDR3 length equals 17 residues. The CDR3 region is CASSATALAGAYNEQFF. CDR3 in DNA: TGTGCCAGCAGCGCCACGGCCCTAGCGGGGGCCTACAATGAGCAGTTCTTC.

There are a few counts of this clone. V gene TRBV4-3 combines with J gene TRBJ1-1; tentative D call: TRBD1 (6 bases). The germline V gene encodes CDR1 LGHNA and CDR2 YSLEER. CDR3 length: 13 residues. Trimming stripped 4 bases from V and 6 bases from J, with 12 bases between. The CDR3 nucleotides read TGCGCCAGCAGCCGGACAACAGGGTCTGAAGCTTTCTTT. Protein: CASSRTTGSEAFF.

The V call is TRBV14, the J call TRBJ1-5; D remains ambiguous. CDR1 and CDR2 from the germline V gene are SGHDN and FVKESK. The CDR3 spans 13 residues. V lost 0 bases and J lost 6, with 6 bases in between. CDR3 amino acids: CASSQDRSQPQHF. DNA of the CDR3: TGTGCCAGCAGCCAAGATCGGAGTCAGCCCCAGCATTTT. Drawing the rest from reference TRBV14 and TRBJ1-5, the complete variable domain is EAGVTQFPSHSVIEKGQTVTLRCDPISGHDNLYWYRRVMGKEIKFLLHFVKESKQDESGMPNNRFLAERTGGTYSTLKVQPAELEDSGVYFCASSQDRSQPQHFGDGTRLSIL.

The rearrangement uses TRBV7-9 and TRBJ1-1; D remains ambiguous. V gave up 7 bases and J gave up 1 base, with 13 bases separating them. The CDR3 runs 14 residues. Germline CDR1 SEHNR, CDR2 FQNEAQ (reference sequence). The CDR3 protein is CASTPGEGNTEAFF. The CDR3 DNA reads as TGTGCCAGCACCCCGGGCGAGGGGAACACTGAAGCTTTCTTT.

The chain uses TRBV6-1 and TRBJ2-7, with 9 nucleotides matching TRBD2. V lost 1 base and J lost 5; bases outside the gene matches: 6. This CDR3 comprises 15 residues. Per the germline V gene, CDR1 is MNHNS and CDR2 is SASEGT. DNA for the CDR3: TGTGCCAGCAGTGAAGAGATGGCTAGCGGGGACGAGCAGTACGTC. Translated, it gives CASSEEMASGDEQYV.

This chain uses TRBV18 with TRBJ1-2, with D uncertain. This CDR3 contains 14 residues. Germline CDR1 reads KGHSH; CDR2 reads LQKENI. The ends were cut back, 0 bases at V and 8 bases at J, with 13 bases in the middle. CDR3 residues: CASSPPEANMGYTF. As DNA, the CDR3 is TGTGCCAGCTCACCACCCGAAGCCAATATGGGCTACACCTTC.

This chain joins TRBV5-1 and TRBJ2-7, with D perhaps TRBD2 (6 bases). The V end was cut by 1 base, the J end by 7 bases, with 24 bases between. Germline CDR1 is SGHRS and CDR2 is YFSETQ. The CDR3 consists of 17 residues. The CDR3 protein is CASSLNGDSNFSREQYF. DNA for the CDR3: TGCGCCAGCAGCTTGAATGGGGACTCTAACTTCTCGCGGGAGCAGTACTTC.

The rearrangement links TRBV2 to TRBJ1-6; 8 bases fit TRBD1. Trimming cost V 1 base and J 8 bases; bases outside gene matches: 4. Germline assignment: CDR1 SNHLY and CDR2 FYNNEI. This CDR3 has 15 amino acids. Written as DNA, the CDR3 is TGTGCCAGCAGTGAAGGGACAGGGATCTATTCACCCCTCCACTTT. Translating it yields CASSEGTGIYSPLHF.

The chain uses TRBV10-3 and TRBJ2-2, with 7 bases fitting TRBD2. CDR3 length: 15 residues. Trimming cost V 10 bases and J 7 bases; bases outside gene matches: 15. CDR1 ENHRY and CDR2 SYGVKD come from the germline V gene. In DNA, the CDR3 is TGTGCCACCGCACTAAGCGGGATTAGGGGCGGGGAGCTGTTTTTT. This translates into CATALSGIRGGELFF.

This clone was seen a few times. The chain employs TRBV2 and TRBJ2-3; 11 bases align to TRBD2. Germline V gene sequence: CDR1 SNHLY, CDR2 FYNNEI. This CDR3 is built from 17 residues. The V segment lost 3 bases and the J segment 6 bases; nucleotides outside the gene matches: 11. The chain's CDR3 is CASSDYRLAGKGDTQYF. CDR3 coding DNA: TGTGCCAGCAGTGACTACCGACTAGCGGGAAAAGGGGATACGCAGTATTTT.

The rearrangement uses TRBV5-1 and TRBJ2-1; TRBD2 matches at 10 bases. J gave up 6 bases and V 5 bases, and 8 bases lay outside the gene matches. CDR3 length: 15 amino acids. CDR1 and CDR2 (germline): SGHRS, YFSETQ. CDR3 protein: CASSFLAGGGNEQFF. Here the CDR3 DNA reads TGCGCCAGCAGTTTCTTAGCGGGAGGTGGCAATGAGCAGTTCTTC.

This clone was recorded only once. The chain has TRBV5-1 and TRBJ2-1; 12 nucleotides align to TRBD2. The V gene end was trimmed by 0 bases and the J gene end by 9 bases; junction bases not matched to a gene: 10. Germline loops: CDR1 SGHRS, CDR2 YFSETQ. The CDR3 length is 17 residues. CDR3: CASSLGLAGVLSVEQFF. CDR3 coding DNA: TGCGCCAGCAGCTTGGGACTAGCGGGGGTCCTGTCGGTTGAGCAGTTCTTC.

This clone has only one observation. The chain carries TRBV27 and TRBJ1-2, with D possibly TRBD1 on 5 matching bases. The CDR3 has 12 amino acids. Looked up from germline, CDR1 is MNHEY and CDR2 is SMNVEV (reference sequence). V gave up 6 bases and J gave up 8 bases, with 13 bases separating them. In nucleotides, the CDR3 is TGTGCCAGCAGCCTATTCGGGGGGGGCTACACCTTC. Its protein product is CASSLFGGGYTF.

The rearrangement uses TRBV5-1 and TRBJ2-7, with 10 bases identical to TRBD1. The germline CDR1 and CDR2 sequences are SGHRS and YFSETQ. There are 14 residues in the CDR3. V was clipped by 4 bases and J by 6 bases; unmatched bases: 7. CDR3 amino acids: CASSPTGGKIEQYF. CDR3 DNA: TGCGCCAGCAGCCCGACAGGGGGCAAGATCGAGCAGTACTTC. The whole variable domain, remainder taken from reference TRBV5-1 and TRBJ2-7, is KAGVTQTPRYLIKTRGQQVTLSCSPISGHRSVSWYQQTPGQGLQFLFEYFSETQRNKGNFPGRFSGRQFSNSRSEMNVSTLELGDSALYLCASSPTGGKIEQYFGPGTRLTVT.